The clone carrying this TCR beta chain was detected many times. The target antigen is unknown. TCRdb recomputed calls from the reads with MiXCR, one row per CDR3 protein. The sample records a few hundred thousand distinct CDR3 sequences, approximately 15% being singletons. The data were taken from a study of T cell repertoires in cytomegalovirus infection. Study summary: An indication of both CMV infection and matching HLA type came from public TCR beta signatures. Study-wide points: What dominated the ex vivo response were HLA-C-restricted CMV-specific TCR beta clonotypes. Carriage of CMV together with the relevant HLA was identifiable through cumulative public TCR beta family frequency.

CDR3 length: 18 amino acids. The germline gives CDR1 SGHVS, CDR2 FQNEAQ. V was trimmed by 4 bases and J by 5 bases, leaving 24 bases between them. Sequenced material: CD8+ T cells from PBMCs. V is TRBV7-8 and J is TRBJ1-5; possible D gene TRBD1, 5 bases. The sequence was collected from a human donor in good health (CMV status not recorded). Some clones in this sample may be carry-over from other donors' samples. The CDR3 nucleotides read TGTGCCAGCAGCTCGAGGGAACGGGGGGGAGGGTTTTATCAGCCCCAGCATTTT. Its translation is CASSSRERGGGFYQPQHF.